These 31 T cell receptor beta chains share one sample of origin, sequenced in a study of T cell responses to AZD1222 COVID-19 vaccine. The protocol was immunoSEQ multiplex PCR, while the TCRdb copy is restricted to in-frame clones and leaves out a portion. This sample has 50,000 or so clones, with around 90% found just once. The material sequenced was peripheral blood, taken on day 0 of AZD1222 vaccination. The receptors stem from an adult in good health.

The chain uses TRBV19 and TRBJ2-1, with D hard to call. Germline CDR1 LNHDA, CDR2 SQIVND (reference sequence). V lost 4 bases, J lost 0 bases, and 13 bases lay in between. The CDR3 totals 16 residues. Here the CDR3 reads CASSTLGTNSYNEQFF. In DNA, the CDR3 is TGTGCCAGTAGTACCCTAGGCACCAACTCCTACAATGAGCAGTTCTTC.

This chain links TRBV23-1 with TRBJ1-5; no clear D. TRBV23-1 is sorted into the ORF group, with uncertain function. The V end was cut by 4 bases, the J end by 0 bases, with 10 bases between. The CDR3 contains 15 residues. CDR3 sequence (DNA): TGCGCCAGCAGTCCAATCTGGGGTAGCAATCAGCCCCAGCATTTT. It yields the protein CASSPIWGSNQPQHF.

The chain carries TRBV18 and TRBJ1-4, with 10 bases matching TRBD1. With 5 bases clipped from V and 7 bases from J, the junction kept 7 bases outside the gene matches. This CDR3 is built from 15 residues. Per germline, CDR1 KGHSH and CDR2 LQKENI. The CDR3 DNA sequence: TGTGCCAGCTCAAACACCGGGACAGGGGTTGAAAAACTGTTTTTT. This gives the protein CASSNTGTGVEKLFF. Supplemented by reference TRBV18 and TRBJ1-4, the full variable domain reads NAGVMQNPRHLVRRRGQEARLRCSPMKGHSHVYWYRQLPEEGLKFMVYLQKENIIDESGMPKERFSAEFPKEGPSILRIQQVVRGDSAAYFCASSNTGTGVEKLFFGSGTQLSVL.

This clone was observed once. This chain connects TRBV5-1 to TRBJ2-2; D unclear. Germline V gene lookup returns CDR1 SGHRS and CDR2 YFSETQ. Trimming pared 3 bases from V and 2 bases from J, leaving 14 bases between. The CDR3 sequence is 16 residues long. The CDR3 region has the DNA TGCGCCAGCAGCTCGATCGTGCTGAGAAACACCGGGGAGCTGTTTTTT. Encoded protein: CASSSIVLRNTGELFF.

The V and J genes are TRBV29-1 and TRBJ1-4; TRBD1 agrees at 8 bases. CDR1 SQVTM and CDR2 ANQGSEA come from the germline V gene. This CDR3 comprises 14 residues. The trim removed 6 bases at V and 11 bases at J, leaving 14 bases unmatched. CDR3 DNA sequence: TGCAGCGTGATTCCGGGACAGGCTGGCGGCAAACTGTTTTTT. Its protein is CSVIPGQAGGKLFF. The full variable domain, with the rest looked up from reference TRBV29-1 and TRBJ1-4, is SAVISQKPSRDICQRGTSLTIQCQVDSQVTMMFWYRQQPGQSLTLIATANQGSEATYESGFVIDKFPISRPNLTFSTLTVSNMSPEDSSIYLCSVIPGQAGGKLFFGSGTQLSVL.

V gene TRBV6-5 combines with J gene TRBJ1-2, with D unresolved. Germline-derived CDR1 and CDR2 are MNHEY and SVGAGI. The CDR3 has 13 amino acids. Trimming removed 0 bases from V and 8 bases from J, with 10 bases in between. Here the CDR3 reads CASSYSRGIGYTF. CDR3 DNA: TGTGCCAGCAGTTACTCACGGGGAATCGGCTACACCTTC.

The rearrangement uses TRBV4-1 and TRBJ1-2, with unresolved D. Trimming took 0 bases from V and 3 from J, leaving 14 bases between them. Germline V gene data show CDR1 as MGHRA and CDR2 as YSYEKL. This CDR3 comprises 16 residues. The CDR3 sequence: CASSQDDPKLDYGYTF. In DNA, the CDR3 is TGCGCCAGCAGCCAAGATGATCCAAAATTGGACTATGGCTACACCTTC.

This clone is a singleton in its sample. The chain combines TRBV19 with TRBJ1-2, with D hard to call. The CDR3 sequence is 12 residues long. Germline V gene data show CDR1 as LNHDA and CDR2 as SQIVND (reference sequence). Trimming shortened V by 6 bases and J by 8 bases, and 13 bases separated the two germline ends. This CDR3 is CASSQLSSGYTF. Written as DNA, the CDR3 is TGTGCCAGTAGCCAACTTTCCTCAGGCTACACCTTC.

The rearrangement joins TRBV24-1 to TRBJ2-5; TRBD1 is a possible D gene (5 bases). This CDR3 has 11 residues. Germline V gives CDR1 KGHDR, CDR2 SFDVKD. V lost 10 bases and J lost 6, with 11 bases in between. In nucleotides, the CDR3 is TGTGCCACAGGGGATTCAAAGACCCAGTACTTC. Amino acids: CATGDSKTQYF.

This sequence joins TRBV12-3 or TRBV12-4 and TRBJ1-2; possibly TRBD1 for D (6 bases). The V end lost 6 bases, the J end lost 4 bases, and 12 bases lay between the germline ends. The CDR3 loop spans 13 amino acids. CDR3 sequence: CASRVGQTYGYTF. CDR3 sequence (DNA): TGTGCCAGCAGGGTTGGACAGACCTATGGCTACACCTTC.

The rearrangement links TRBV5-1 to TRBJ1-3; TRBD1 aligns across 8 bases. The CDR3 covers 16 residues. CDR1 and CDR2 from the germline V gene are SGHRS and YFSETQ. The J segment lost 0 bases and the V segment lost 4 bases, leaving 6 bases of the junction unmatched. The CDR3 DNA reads TGCGCCAGCAGCCCGGGACAGGCCAACTCTGGAAACACCATATATTTT. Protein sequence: CASSPGQANSGNTIYF.

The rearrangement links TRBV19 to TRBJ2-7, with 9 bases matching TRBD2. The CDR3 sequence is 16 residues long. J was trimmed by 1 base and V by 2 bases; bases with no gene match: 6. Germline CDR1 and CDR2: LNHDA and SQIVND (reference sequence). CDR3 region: CASSITASGTSYEQYF. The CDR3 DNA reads TGTGCCAGTAGTATAACGGCTAGCGGGACTTCCTACGAGCAGTACTTC.

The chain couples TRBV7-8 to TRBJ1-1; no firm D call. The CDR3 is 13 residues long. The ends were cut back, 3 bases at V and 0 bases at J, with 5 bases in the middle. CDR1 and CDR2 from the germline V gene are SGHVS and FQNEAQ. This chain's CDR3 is CASSFQVNTEAFF. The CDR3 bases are TGTGCCAGCAGCTTCCAGGTGAACACTGAAGCTTTCTTT.

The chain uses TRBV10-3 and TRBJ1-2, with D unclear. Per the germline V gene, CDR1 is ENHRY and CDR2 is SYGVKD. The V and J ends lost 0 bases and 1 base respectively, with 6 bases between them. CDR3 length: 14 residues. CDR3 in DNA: TGTGCCATCAGTGAGTCTAACCTTAACTATGGCTACACCTTC. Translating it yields CAISESNLNYGYTF.

The CDR3 region has the DNA TGCGCCAGCAGCTTGATGACGGGCGGGGGCAATGAGCAGTTCTTC. This encodes CASSLMTGGGNEQFF. The V gene is TRBV5-1, the J gene TRBJ2-1; 7 bases are a match to TRBD2. The trim removed 1 base at V and 6 bases at J, leaving 7 bases unmatched. Germline CDR1 is SGHRS and CDR2 is YFSETQ. This CDR3 has 15 amino acids.

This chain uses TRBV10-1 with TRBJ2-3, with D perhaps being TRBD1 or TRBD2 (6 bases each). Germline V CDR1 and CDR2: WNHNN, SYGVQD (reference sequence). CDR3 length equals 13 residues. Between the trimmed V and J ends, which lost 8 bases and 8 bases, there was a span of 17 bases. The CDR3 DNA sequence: TGCGCCAGCTCCGGGACACGGGGGAGTACGCAGTATTTT. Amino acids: CASSGTRGSTQYF.

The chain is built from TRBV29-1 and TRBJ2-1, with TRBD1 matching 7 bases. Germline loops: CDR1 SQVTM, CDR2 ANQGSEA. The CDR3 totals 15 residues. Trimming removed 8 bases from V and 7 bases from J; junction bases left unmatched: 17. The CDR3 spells CSIDPRGTEGNEQFF. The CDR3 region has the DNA TGCAGCATCGACCCTAGGGGGACAGAGGGGAATGAGCAGTTCTTC.

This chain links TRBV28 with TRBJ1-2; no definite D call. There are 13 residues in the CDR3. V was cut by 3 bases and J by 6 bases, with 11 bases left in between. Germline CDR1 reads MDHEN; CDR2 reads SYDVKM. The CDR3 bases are TGTGCCAGCAGTTTCCGCCAGAGGCATGGCTACACCTTC. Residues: CASSFRQRHGYTF.

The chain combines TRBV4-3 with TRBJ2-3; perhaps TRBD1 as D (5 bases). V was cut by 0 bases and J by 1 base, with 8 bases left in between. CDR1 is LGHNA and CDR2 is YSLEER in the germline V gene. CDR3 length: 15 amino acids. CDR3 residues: CASSQDGAGTDTQYF. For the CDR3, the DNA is TGCGCCAGCAGCCAAGATGGGGCGGGCACAGATACGCAGTATTTT.

The CDR3, as DNA: TGCGCCAGCAGCTTGGCCGCCGGGACTGGAACCTACGAGCAGTACTTC. This gives the protein CASSLAAGTGTYEQYF. The chain is built from TRBV5-1 and TRBJ2-7; tentative D call: TRBD2 (6 bases). Germline lookup yields CDR1 SGHRS and CDR2 YFSETQ. The ends were cut back, 0 bases at V and 2 bases at J, with 15 bases in the middle. The CDR3 is 16 amino acids.

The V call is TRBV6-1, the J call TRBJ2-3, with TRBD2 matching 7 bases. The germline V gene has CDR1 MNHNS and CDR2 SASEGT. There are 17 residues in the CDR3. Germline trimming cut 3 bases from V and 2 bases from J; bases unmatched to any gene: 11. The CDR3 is CASSDSSGTGPTDTQYF. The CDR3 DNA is TGTGCCAGCAGTGATAGCAGCGGGACCGGGCCCACAGATACGCAGTATTTT.

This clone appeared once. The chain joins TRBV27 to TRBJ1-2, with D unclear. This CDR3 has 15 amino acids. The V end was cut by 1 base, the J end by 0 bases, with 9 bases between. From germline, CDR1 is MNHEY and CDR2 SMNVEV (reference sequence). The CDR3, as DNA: TGTGCCAGCAGTTTATTTTCCCGCCCTAACTATGGCTACACCTTC. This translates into CASSLFSRPNYGYTF.

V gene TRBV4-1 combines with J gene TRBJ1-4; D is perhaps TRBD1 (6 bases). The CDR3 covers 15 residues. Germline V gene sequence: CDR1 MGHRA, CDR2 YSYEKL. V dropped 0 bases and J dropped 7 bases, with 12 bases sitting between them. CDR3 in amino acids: CASSQDGGASEKLFF. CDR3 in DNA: TGCGCCAGCAGCCAAGATGGGGGGGCTTCTGAAAAACTGTTTTTT.

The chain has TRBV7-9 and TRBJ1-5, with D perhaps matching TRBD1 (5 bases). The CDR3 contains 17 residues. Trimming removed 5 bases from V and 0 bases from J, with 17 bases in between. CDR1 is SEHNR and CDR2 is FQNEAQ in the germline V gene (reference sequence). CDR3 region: CASSPMGGAYSNQPQHF. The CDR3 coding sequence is TGTGCCAGCAGCCCGATGGGTGGGGCCTATAGCAATCAGCCCCAGCATTTT. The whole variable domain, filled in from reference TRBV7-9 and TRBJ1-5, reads DTGVSQNPRHKITKRGQNVTFRCDPISEHNRLYWYRQTLGQGPEFLTYFQNEAQLEKSRLLSDRFSAERPKGSFSTLEIQRTEQGDSAMYLCASSPMGGAYSNQPQHFGDGTRLSIL.

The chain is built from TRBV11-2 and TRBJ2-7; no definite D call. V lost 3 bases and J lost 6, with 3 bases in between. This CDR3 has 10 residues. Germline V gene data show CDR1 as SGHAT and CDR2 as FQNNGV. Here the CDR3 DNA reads TGTGCCAGCAGCTTTAGCGAGCAGTACTTC. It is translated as CASSFSEQYF.

Here the CDR3 DNA reads TGCGCCAGCAGCTTGGAGGGAACTAATCAGCCCCAGCATTTT. Protein sequence: CASSLEGTNQPQHF. The chain couples TRBV5-1 to TRBJ1-5; D call uncertain. CDR1 SGHRS and CDR2 YFSETQ come from the germline V gene. This CDR3 spans 14 amino acids. The V and J ends lost 0 bases and 4 bases respectively, with 8 bases between them.

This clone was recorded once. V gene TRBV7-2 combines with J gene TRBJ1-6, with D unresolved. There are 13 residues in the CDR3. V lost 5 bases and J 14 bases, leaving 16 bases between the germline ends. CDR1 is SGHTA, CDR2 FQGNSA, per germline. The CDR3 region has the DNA TGTGCCAGCAGCCCAGGCTGGCGGTCCGCCCTCCACTTT. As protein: CASSPGWRSALHF.

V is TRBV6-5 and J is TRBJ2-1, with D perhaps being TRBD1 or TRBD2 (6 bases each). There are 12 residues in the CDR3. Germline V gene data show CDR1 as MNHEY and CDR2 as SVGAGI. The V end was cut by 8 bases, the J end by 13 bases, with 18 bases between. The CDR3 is CASGGGRAEQFF. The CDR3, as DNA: TGTGCCAGCGGAGGGGGACGCGCCGAACAGTTCTTC.

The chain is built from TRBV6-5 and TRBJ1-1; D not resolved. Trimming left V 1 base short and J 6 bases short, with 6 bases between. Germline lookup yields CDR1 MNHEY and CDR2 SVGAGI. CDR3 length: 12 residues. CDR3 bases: TGTGCCAGCAGTTACTTGGGAGCTGAAGCTTTCTTT. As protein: CASSYLGAEAFF.

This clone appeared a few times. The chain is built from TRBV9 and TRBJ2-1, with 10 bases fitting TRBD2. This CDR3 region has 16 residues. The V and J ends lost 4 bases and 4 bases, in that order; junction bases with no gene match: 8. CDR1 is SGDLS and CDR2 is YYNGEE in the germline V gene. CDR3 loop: CASSKRTSGDYNEQFF. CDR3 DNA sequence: TGTGCCAGCAGCAAACGGACTAGCGGAGATTACAATGAGCAGTTCTTC.

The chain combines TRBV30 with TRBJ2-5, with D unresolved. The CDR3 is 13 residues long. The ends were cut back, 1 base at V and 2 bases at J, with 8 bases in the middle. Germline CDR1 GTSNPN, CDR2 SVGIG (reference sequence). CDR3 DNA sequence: TGTGCCTGGAGTGGGTACACACAAGAGACCCAGTACTTC. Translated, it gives CAWSGYTQETQYF.